This T cell receptor beta chain was identified during a study of T cells in Graves' hyperthyroidism and ophthalmopathy. Germline V gives CDR1 KGHDR, CDR2 SFDVKD. This CDR3 has 15 residues. Patients aged 18 to 65 had newly diagnosed hyperthyroidism that had lasted under 2 months. This clonotype showed up just once. The junction does not match germline at one end; this may be a read error. Amplified TCR beta CDR3 regions derived from RNA transcripts. First-round RT-PCR targeting the TCR CDR3 was performed with the HTBI primer set. TCRdb re-analysed the multiplex PCR reads in MiXCR, keeping a single row per CDR3 protein. Of around 600,000 distinct CDR3 sequences detected, roughly 14% appear once; the ten largest clones hold approximately 7%.

The sample taken for sequencing was blood. The chain has TRBV24-1 and TRBJ2-3, with 7 bases that match TRBD2. The clonotype originates from a woman aged 25 to 39 with Graves' hyperthyroidism. As DNA, the CDR3 is TGTGCCACCAGTGAAGCAGCGGGAAACACAGATGCGCAGTATTTT. This encodes CATSEAAGNTDAQYF.